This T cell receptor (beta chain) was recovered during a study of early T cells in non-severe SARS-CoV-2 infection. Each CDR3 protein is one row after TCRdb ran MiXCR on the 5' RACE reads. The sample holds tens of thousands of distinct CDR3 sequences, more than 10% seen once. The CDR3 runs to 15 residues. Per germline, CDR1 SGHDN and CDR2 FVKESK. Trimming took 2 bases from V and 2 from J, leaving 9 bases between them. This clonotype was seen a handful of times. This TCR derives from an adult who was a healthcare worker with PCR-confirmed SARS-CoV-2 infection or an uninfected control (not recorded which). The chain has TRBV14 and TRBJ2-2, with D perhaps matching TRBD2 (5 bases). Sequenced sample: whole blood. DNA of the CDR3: TGTGCCAGCAGCCAAATACGGGAAAACACCGGGGAGCTGTTTTTT. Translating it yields CASSQIRENTGELFF.